The T cell receptor beta chain under discussion was sequenced for a study of radiotherapy plus CTLA-4 blockade in lung cancer. Produced via immunoSEQ multiplex PCR; TCRdb's table is partial and in-frame only. This table holds approximately 80,000 clones, roughly 80% found once. The CDR3 consists of 15 residues. After removal of 3 bases from V and 4 bases from J, the junction contained 5 bases not matched to a gene. CDR1 and CDR2 (germline): SNHLY, FYNNEI. V and J are TRBV2 and TRBJ2-3, with 9 bases aligning to TRBD2. The clonotype was recovered from a human donor with non-small cell lung cancer whose response to radiotherapy plus ipilimumab could not be evaluated. The sample consisted of peripheral blood, taken from a patient treated with radiotherapy plus ipilimumab. CDR3 protein: CASSDSAGGPDTQYF. The CDR3, as DNA: TGTGCCAGCAGTGATTCTGCGGGGGGGCCAGATACGCAGTATTTT.